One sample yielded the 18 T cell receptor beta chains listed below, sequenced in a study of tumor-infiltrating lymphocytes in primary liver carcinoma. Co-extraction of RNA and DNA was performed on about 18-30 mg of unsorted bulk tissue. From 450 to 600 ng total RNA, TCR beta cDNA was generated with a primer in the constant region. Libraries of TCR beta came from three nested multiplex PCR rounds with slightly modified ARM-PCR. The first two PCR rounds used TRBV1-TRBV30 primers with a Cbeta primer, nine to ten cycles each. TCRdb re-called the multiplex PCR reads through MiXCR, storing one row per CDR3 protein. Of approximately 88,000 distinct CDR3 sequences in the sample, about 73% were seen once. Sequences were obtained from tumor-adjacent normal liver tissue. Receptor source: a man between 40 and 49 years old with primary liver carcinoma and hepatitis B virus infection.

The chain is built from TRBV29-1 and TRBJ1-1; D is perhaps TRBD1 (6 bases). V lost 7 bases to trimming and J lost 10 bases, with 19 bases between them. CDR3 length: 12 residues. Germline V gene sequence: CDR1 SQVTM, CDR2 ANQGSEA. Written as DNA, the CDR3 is TGCAGCGCCCAAGGGGGTCCCAGTGTAGCTTTCTTT. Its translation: CSAQGGPSVAFF.

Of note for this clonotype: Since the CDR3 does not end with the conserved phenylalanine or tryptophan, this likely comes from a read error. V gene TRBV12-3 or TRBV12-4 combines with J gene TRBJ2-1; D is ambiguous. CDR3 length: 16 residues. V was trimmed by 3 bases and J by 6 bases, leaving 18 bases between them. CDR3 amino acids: CASSFLWATTSNEQFL. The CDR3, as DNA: TGTGCCAGCAGTTTCTTATGGGCCACAACCTCCAATGAGCAGTTCTTA.

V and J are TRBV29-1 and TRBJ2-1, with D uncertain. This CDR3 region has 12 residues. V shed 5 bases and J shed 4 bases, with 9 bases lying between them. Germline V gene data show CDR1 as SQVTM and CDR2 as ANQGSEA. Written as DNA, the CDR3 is TGCAGCGTTCCTAGATCTTACAATGAGCAGTTCTTC. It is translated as CSVPRSYNEQFF.

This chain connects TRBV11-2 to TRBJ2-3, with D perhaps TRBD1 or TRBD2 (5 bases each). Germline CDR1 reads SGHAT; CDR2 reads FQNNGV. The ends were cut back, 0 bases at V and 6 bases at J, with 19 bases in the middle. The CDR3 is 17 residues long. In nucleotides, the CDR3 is TGTGCCAGCAGCTTAGATTTTGGGAGAGGGGCAAACGATACGCAGTATTTT. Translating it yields CASSLDFGRGANDTQYF.

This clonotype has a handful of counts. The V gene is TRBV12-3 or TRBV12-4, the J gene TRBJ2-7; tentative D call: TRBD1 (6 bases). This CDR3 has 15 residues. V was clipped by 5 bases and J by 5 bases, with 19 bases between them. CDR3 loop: CASSPALGKGDEQYF. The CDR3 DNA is TGTGCCAGCAGTCCCGCACTTGGGAAGGGGGACGAGCAGTACTTC.

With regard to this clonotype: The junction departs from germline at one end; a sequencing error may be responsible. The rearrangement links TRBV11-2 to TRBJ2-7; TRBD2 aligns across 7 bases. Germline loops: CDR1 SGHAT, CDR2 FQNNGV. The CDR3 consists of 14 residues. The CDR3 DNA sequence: TGTGTCAGCAGCAGTCTAGCGGTCATTGGGGAGCAGTACTTC. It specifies CVSSSLAVIGEQYF. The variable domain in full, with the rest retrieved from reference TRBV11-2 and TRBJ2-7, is EAGVAQSPRYKIIEKRQSVAFWCNPISGHATLYWYQQILGQGPKLLIQFQNNGVVDDSQLPKDRFSAERLKGVDSTLKIQPAKLEDSAVYLCVSSSLAVIGEQYFGPGTRLTVT.

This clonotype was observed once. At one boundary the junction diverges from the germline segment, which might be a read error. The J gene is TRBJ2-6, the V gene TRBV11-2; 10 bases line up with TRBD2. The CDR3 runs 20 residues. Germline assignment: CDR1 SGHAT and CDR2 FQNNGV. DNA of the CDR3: TGTGTCAGCAGCTTAGGTTCGGTAGCGGGAGGCCTCTCTGGGGCCAACGTCCTGACTTTC. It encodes CVSSLGSVAGGLSGANVLTF.

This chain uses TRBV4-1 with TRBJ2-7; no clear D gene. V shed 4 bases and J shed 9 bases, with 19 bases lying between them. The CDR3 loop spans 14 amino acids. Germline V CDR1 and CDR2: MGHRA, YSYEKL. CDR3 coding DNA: TGCGCCAGCAGCCCCCGAGACTCGCTGATTGGGCAGTACTTC. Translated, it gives CASSPRDSLIGQYF.

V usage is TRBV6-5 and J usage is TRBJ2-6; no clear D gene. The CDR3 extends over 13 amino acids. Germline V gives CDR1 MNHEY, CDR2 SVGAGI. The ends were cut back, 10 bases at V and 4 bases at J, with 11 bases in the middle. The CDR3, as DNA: TGTGCCAACACCGAGTGGGGGGCCAACGTCCTGACTTTC. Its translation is CANTEWGANVLTF.

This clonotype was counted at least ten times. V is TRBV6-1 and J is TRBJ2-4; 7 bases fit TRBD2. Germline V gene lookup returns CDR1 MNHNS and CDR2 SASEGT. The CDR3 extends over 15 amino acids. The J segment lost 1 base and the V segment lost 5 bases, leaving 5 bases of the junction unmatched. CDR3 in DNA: TGTGCCAGCAGTCTGACCGGGGGGGCCAAAAACATTCAGTACTTC. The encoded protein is CASSLTGGAKNIQYF.

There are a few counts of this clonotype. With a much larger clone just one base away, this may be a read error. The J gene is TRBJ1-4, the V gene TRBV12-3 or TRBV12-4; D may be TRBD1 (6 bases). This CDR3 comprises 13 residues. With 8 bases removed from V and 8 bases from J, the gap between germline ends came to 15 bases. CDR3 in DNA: TGTGCCAGCCACCGGGACACATGGGAAAAACTGTTTTTT. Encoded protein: CASHRDTWEKLFF.

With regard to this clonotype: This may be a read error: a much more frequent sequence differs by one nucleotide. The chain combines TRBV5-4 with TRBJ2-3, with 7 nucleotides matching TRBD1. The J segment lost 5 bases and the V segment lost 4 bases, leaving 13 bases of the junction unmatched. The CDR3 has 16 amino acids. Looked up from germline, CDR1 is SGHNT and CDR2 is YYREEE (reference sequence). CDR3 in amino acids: CASSPDAGTDIDTQYF. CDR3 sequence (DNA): TGTGCCAGCAGCCCTGATGCCGGGACAGACATAGATACGCAGTATTTT.

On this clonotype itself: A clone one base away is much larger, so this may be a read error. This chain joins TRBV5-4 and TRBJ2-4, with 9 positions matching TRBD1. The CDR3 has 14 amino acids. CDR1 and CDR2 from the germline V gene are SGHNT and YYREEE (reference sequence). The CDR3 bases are TGTGCCGGCAGCTCGGGACAGGGCCAATACATTCAGTACTTC. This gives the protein CAGSSGQGQYIQYF.

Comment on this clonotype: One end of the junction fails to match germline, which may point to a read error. The CDR3 loop is CSLGTASKTGELFF. The CDR3 nucleotides are TGCAGCCTCGGGACAGCCTCGAAGACCGGGGAGCTGTTTTTT. The chain uses TRBV29-1 and TRBJ2-2, with 7 bases identical to TRBD1. The germline CDR1 and CDR2 sequences are SQVTM and ANQGSEA. The CDR3 extends over 14 amino acids.

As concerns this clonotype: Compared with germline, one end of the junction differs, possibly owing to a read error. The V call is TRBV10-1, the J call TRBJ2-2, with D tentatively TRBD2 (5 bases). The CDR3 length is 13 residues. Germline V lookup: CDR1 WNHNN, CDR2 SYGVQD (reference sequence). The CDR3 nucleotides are TGCGTCAGCGGTGCTTCAATCACCGGGGAGCTGTTTTTT. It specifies CVSGASITGELFF.

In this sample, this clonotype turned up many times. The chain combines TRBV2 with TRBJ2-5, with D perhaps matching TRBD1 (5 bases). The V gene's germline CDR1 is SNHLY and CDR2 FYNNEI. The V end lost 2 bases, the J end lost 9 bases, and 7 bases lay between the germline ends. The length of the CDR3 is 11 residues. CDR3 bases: TGTGCCAGCAGTGAAAAACAGGCCCAGTACTTC. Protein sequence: CASSEKQAQYF.

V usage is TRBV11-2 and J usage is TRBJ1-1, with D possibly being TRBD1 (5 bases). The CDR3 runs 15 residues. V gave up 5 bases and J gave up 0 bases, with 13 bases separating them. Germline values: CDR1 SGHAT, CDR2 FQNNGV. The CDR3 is CASSPPTDMNTEAFF. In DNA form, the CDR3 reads TGTGCCAGCAGCCCCCCGACAGACATGAACACTGAAGCTTTCTTT.

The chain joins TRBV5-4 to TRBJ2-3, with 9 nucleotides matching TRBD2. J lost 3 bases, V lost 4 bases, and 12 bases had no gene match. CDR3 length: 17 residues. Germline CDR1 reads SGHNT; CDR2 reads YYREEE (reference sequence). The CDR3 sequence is CASSRRLAASRTDTQYF. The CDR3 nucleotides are TGTGCCAGCAGCAGAAGACTAGCGGCTTCAAGGACAGATACGCAGTATTTT.